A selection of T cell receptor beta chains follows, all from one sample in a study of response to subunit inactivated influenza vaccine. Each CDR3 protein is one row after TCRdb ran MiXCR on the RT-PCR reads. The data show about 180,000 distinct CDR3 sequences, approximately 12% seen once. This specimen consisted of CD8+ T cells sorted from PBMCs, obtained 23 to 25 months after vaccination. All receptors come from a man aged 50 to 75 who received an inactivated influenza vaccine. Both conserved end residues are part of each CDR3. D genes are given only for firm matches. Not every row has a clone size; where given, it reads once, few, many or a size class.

CDR3aa: CASSAADRGWYEQYF; CDR3nt: TGTGCCAGCAGCGCAGCAGACAGGGGATGGTACGAGCAGTACTTC; v_gene: TRBV5-6; j_gene: TRBJ2-7; abundance: few; len: 15; d_gene: TRBD1
CDR3aa: CASSHTHRETPETQYF; CDR3nt: TGTGCCAGCAGCCACACCCACCGGGAGACCCCGGAGACCCAGTACTTC; v_gene: TRBV3-1; j_gene: TRBJ2-5; abundance: few; len: 16; d_gene: -
CDR3aa: CASSLRQTLKLNTEAFF; CDR3nt: TGTGCCAGCAGTTTAAGGCAAACATTGAAGCTGAACACTGAAGCTTTCTTT; v_gene: TRBV27; j_gene: TRBJ1-1; abundance: few; len: 17; d_gene: -
CDR3aa: CASSQGAGAAYEQYF; CDR3nt: TGTGCCAGCAGCCAAGGGGCAGGGGCCGCCTACGAGCAGTACTTC; v_gene: TRBV14; j_gene: TRBJ2-7; abundance: -; len: 15; d_gene: -
CDR3aa: CASSHEGHPTYEQYF; CDR3nt: TGCGCCAGCAGCCACGAGGGACACCCAACCTACGAGCAGTACTTC; v_gene: TRBV5-1; j_gene: TRBJ2-7; abundance: many; len: 15; d_gene: -
CDR3aa: CASSYDRGNEQFF; CDR3nt: TGTGCCAGCAGTTACGACAGGGGAAATGAGCAGTTCTTC; v_gene: TRBV6-2/TRBV6-3; j_gene: TRBJ2-1; abundance: many; len: 13; d_gene: TRBD1
CDR3aa: CAWSGETMNTGELFF; CDR3nt: TGTGCCTGGAGTGGGGAAACGATGAACACCGGGGAGCTGTTTTTT; v_gene: TRBV30; j_gene: TRBJ2-2; abundance: -; len: 15; d_gene: -
CDR3aa: CASTPDRGGFGETQYF; CDR3nt: TGCGCCAGCACCCCAGACCGCGGGGGGTTCGGAGAGACCCAGTACTTC; v_gene: TRBV4-1; j_gene: TRBJ2-5; abundance: few; len: 16; d_gene: TRBD2
CDR3aa: CASSTPVWENVADTQYF; CDR3nt: TGTGCCAGCAGTACGCCGGTGTGGGAGAATGTAGCGGATACGCAGTATTTT; v_gene: TRBV6-2/TRBV6-3; j_gene: TRBJ2-3; abundance: many; len: 17; d_gene: -
CDR3aa: CASSPIGSGLFSYEQYF; CDR3nt: TGTGCCAGCAGTCCTATCGGGTCGGGCTTATTCTCCTACGAGCAGTACTTC; v_gene: TRBV27; j_gene: TRBJ2-7; abundance: few; len: 17; d_gene: -
CDR3aa: CASSQERRQVRTDTQYF; CDR3nt: TGCGCCAGCAGCCAAGAGAGGAGACAGGTCCGCACAGATACGCAGTATTTT; v_gene: TRBV4-3; j_gene: TRBJ2-3; abundance: many; len: 17; d_gene: -
CDR3aa: CASTLTGNPRGTGELFF; CDR3nt: TGTGCCAGCACCCTGACAGGAAATCCGCGGGGGACCGGGGAGCTGTTTTTT; v_gene: TRBV7-9; j_gene: TRBJ2-2; abundance: few; len: 17; d_gene: -
CDR3aa: CASSVVGTPHGYTF; CDR3nt: TGTGCCAGCAGCGTAGTGGGGACCCCACATGGCTACACCTTC; v_gene: TRBV9; j_gene: TRBJ1-2; abundance: -; len: 14; d_gene: -
CDR3aa: CSVEGVHTSGRDNEQFF; CDR3nt: TGCAGCGTTGAAGGAGTTCACACTAGCGGGAGGGACAATGAGCAGTTCTTC; v_gene: TRBV29-1; j_gene: TRBJ2-1; abundance: many; len: 17; d_gene: TRBD2
CDR3aa: CASSKALLRGGAVSPLHF; CDR3nt: TGTGCCAGCAGCAAAGCGCTTTTAAGGGGCGGGGCGGTTTCACCCCTCCACTTT; v_gene: TRBV21-1; j_gene: TRBJ1-6; abundance: -; len: 18; d_gene: -
CDR3aa: CASSQDPVRGEKLFF; CDR3nt: TGCGCCAGCAGCCAAGACCCGGTCCGGGGTGAAAAACTGTTTTTT; v_gene: TRBV4-1; j_gene: TRBJ1-4; abundance: many; len: 15; d_gene: -
CDR3aa: CASSKGLLEQYF; CDR3nt: TGCGCCAGCAGCAAGGGCCTCCTCGAGCAGTACTTC; v_gene: TRBV5-1; j_gene: TRBJ2-7; abundance: few; len: 12; d_gene: -
CDR3aa: CSVEDPQDGTDKIFPTDTQYF; CDR3nt: TGCAGCGTTGAAGATCCCCAGGACGGGACAGATAAAATTTTTCCCACAGATACGCAGTATTTT; v_gene: TRBV29-1; j_gene: TRBJ2-3; abundance: many; len: 21; d_gene: TRBD1
CDR3aa: CASSLTGGNQPQHF; CDR3nt: TGTGCCAGCAGTCTGACAGGGGGAAATCAGCCCCAGCATTTT; v_gene: TRBV6-1; j_gene: TRBJ1-5; abundance: few; len: 14; d_gene: TRBD1
CDR3aa: CASSEQQYF; CDR3nt: TGTGCCAGCAGTGAACAGCAGTACTTC; v_gene: TRBV2; j_gene: TRBJ2-7; abundance: -; len: 9; d_gene: -
CDR3aa: CASSLLTGEQFF; CDR3nt: TGTGCCAGCAGCTTACTCACCGGTGAGCAGTTCTTC; v_gene: TRBV7-9; j_gene: TRBJ2-1; abundance: -; len: 12; d_gene: -
CDR3aa: CASSFPGLNTGELFF; CDR3nt: TGTGCCAGCAGTTTCCCGGGACTGAACACCGGGGAGCTGTTTTTT; v_gene: TRBV12-3/TRBV12-4; j_gene: TRBJ2-2; abundance: few; len: 15; d_gene: -
CDR3aa: CASSPRGICEAFF; CDR3nt: TGTGCCAGCAGCCCCCGGGGGATCTGTGAAGCTTTCTTT; v_gene: TRBV5-6; j_gene: TRBJ1-1; abundance: -; len: 13; d_gene: -
CDR3aa: CATSPNRRSTDTQYF; CDR3nt: TGTGCCACCTCTCCGAACAGGAGGAGCACAGATACGCAGTATTTT; v_gene: TRBV15; j_gene: TRBJ2-3; abundance: many; len: 15; d_gene: -
CDR3aa: CASSLYASFSYEQYF; CDR3nt: TGTGCCAGCAGTCTTTATGCCTCCTTCTCCTACGAGCAGTACTTC; v_gene: TRBV27; j_gene: TRBJ2-7; abundance: few; len: 15; d_gene: -
CDR3aa: CASTRQLNTGELFF; CDR3nt: TGTGCCAGCACCCGACAGCTTAACACCGGGGAGCTGTTTTTT; v_gene: TRBV7-2; j_gene: TRBJ2-2; abundance: many; len: 14; d_gene: -
CDR3aa: CASSLAEYEQYF; CDR3nt: TGTGCCAGCAGCTTAGCAGAATACGAGCAGTACTTC; v_gene: TRBV7-8; j_gene: TRBJ2-7; abundance: few; len: 12; d_gene: -
CDR3aa: CASSLNIIGNEQFF; CDR3nt: TGTGCCAGCAGTCTAAACATCATAGGTAATGAGCAGTTCTTC; v_gene: TRBV6-1; j_gene: TRBJ2-1; abundance: -; len: 14; d_gene: -
CDR3aa: CASQGRDIQYF; CDR3nt: TGTGCCAGCCAGGGGAGGGACATTCAGTACTTC; v_gene: TRBV4-2; j_gene: TRBJ2-4; abundance: few; len: 11; d_gene: -
CDR3aa: CASSYSPQGEEEEAFF; CDR3nt: TGTGCCAGCAGTTACTCCCCGCAGGGTGAAGAAGAAGAAGCTTTCTTT; v_gene: TRBV6-5; j_gene: TRBJ1-1; abundance: few; len: 16; d_gene: -
CDR3aa: CASSLVLRDGNTDTQYF; CDR3nt: TGTGCCAGCAGTTTAGTTTTAAGAGACGGAAACACAGATACGCAGTATTTT; v_gene: TRBV12-3/TRBV12-4; j_gene: TRBJ2-3; abundance: -; len: 17; d_gene: -
CDR3aa: CASSPRLLCYNEQFF; CDR3nt: TGTGCCAGCAGCCCCCGACTCCTCTGCTACAATGAGCAGTTCTTC; v_gene: TRBV5-6; j_gene: TRBJ2-1; abundance: -; len: 15; d_gene: -
CDR3aa: CASSQELMNTEAFF; CDR3nt: TGTGCCAGCAGCCAAGAACTGATGAACACTGAAGCTTTCTTT; v_gene: TRBV14; j_gene: TRBJ1-1; abundance: many; len: 14; d_gene: -
CDR3aa: CASSLIREPDTQYF; CDR3nt: TGTGCCAGCAGCTTAATCCGGGAGCCAGATACGCAGTATTTT; v_gene: TRBV7-9; j_gene: TRBJ2-3; abundance: few; len: 14; d_gene: -
CDR3aa: CASRRGTGVKETQYF; CDR3nt: TGTGCCAGCCGCCGCGGGACAGGGGTTAAAGAGACCCAGTACTTC; v_gene: TRBV6-1; j_gene: TRBJ2-5; abundance: -; len: 15; d_gene: TRBD1
CDR3aa: CASSYGLEDGLSETQYF; CDR3nt: TGTGCCAGCAGTTACGGTTTGGAGGACGGCCTTTCGGAGACCCAGTACTTC; v_gene: TRBV6-5; j_gene: TRBJ2-5; abundance: -; len: 17; d_gene: -
CDR3aa: CASRRTGMTTEAFF; CDR3nt: TGTGCCAGCAGGCGGACAGGGATGACCACTGAAGCTTTCTTT; v_gene: TRBV6-1; j_gene: TRBJ1-1; abundance: -; len: 14; d_gene: TRBD1
CDR3aa: CSVEKGNTIYF; CDR3nt: TGCAGCGTTGAGAAAGGAAACACCATATATTTT; v_gene: TRBV29-1; j_gene: TRBJ1-3; abundance: -; len: 11; d_gene: -
CDR3aa: CATTEGRLEDYEQYF; CDR3nt: TGTGCCACCACGGAAGGGAGGCTAGAAGACTACGAGCAGTACTTC; v_gene: TRBV6-2/TRBV6-3; j_gene: TRBJ2-7; abundance: many; len: 15; d_gene: -
CDR3aa: CASSALDIYEQYF; CDR3nt: TGTGCCAGCAGTGCCCTGGACATCTACGAGCAGTACTTC; v_gene: TRBV6-1; j_gene: TRBJ2-7; abundance: -; len: 13; d_gene: -
CDR3aa: CSVELPNRASRAEAFF; CDR3nt: TGCAGCGTTGAATTACCCAACAGAGCCAGTCGGGCTGAAGCTTTCTTT; v_gene: TRBV29-1; j_gene: TRBJ1-1; abundance: few; len: 16; d_gene: -
CDR3aa: CSAREVLTEGFYEQYF; CDR3nt: TGCAGTGCTAGAGAGGTTCTAACGGAGGGGTTCTACGAGCAGTACTTC; v_gene: TRBV20-1; j_gene: TRBJ2-7; abundance: -; len: 16; d_gene: -
CDR3aa: CASSLEGAASYEQYF; CDR3nt: TGTGCCAGCAGCTTAGAAGGGGCAGCTTCCTACGAGCAGTACTTC; v_gene: TRBV11-2; j_gene: TRBJ2-7; abundance: many; len: 15; d_gene: -
CDR3aa: CASSGRDNSNTEAFF; CDR3nt: TGCGCCAGCAGCGGTAGGGACAACTCGAACACTGAAGCTTTCTTT; v_gene: TRBV4-1; j_gene: TRBJ1-1; abundance: few; len: 15; d_gene: -
CDR3aa: CASSPSWGVAYEQYF; CDR3nt: TGCGCCAGCAGCCCTAGCTGGGGCGTCGCCTACGAGCAGTACTTC; v_gene: TRBV4-3; j_gene: TRBJ2-7; abundance: -; len: 15; d_gene: -
CDR3aa: CASRQDYGYTF; CDR3nt: TGTGCCAGCAGACAGGACTATGGCTACACCTTC; v_gene: TRBV6-5; j_gene: TRBJ1-2; abundance: few; len: 11; d_gene: -
CDR3aa: CASSVDELPGTDTQYF; CDR3nt: TGTGCCAGCAGCGTAGATGAACTACCAGGCACAGATACGCAGTATTTT; v_gene: TRBV9; j_gene: TRBJ2-3; abundance: few; len: 16; d_gene: -
CDR3aa: CASSQDQDSLPSPLHF; CDR3nt: TGCGCCAGCAGCCAAGATCAGGACAGCCTTCCTTCACCCCTCCACTTT; v_gene: TRBV4-3; j_gene: TRBJ1-6; abundance: -; len: 16; d_gene: -
CDR3aa: CASSPDFGSASGANVLTF; CDR3nt: TGTGCCAGCAGTCCTGATTTCGGTAGTGCCTCTGGGGCCAACGTCCTGACTTTC; v_gene: TRBV6-1; j_gene: TRBJ2-6; abundance: many; len: 18; d_gene: -
CDR3aa: CASSPRLAGVKQRSYNEQFF; CDR3nt: TGTGCCAGCAGCCCGAGACTAGCGGGAGTGAAGCAAAGGTCCTACAATGAGCAGTTCTTC; v_gene: TRBV11-1; j_gene: TRBJ2-1; abundance: many; len: 20; d_gene: TRBD2